Listed below are T cell receptor beta chains from one sample, sequenced in a study of blood T cell repertoires in COVID-19. Libraries were prepared by immunoSEQ multiplex PCR; TCRdb keeps only in-frame clonotypes and omits some of them. The top ten clones hold 0.9% to 1% of a sample with under 300,000 clones, approximately 90% of them seen once. Sequenced input: peripheral blood. The source of these receptors is a woman aged 35 to 49 who had recovered from COVID-19. Each CDR3 is given with its conserved first and last residue. A D gene is named only where the DNA matches it firmly. The size of a clone is reported for some rows only, either as once, few or many, or as a class for expanded clones.

D,size,J,V,DNA,CDR3
TRBD1,-,TRBJ1-5,TRBV30,TGTGCCTGGAGTGCCCACGTCGGTCAGGGGGGCAATCAGCCCCAGCATTTT,CAWSAHVGQGGNQPQHF
TRBD2,-,TRBJ2-7,TRBV11-2,TGTGCCACCCGGGGGGGGCCTCCCTACGAGCAGTACTTC,CATRGGPPYEQYF
-,once,TRBJ2-1,TRBV18,TGTGCCAGCTCACCCCCGGGGGTAAATGAGCAGTTCTTC,CASSPPGVNEQFF
TRBD1,-,TRBJ1-1,TRBV5-5,TGTGCCAGCAGCTTGGAGGTGACAGGGCCCACTGAAGCTTTCTTT,CASSLEVTGPTEAFF
-,-,TRBJ1-2,TRBV12-3/TRBV12-4,TGTGCCAGCAGTTTTTCAGGGTACGGGGGCTACACCTTC,CASSFSGYGGYTF
-,once,TRBJ1-4,TRBV19,TGTGCCAGTAGTGTAGGGCAGGGGAAACTGTTTTTT,CASSVGQGKLFF
-,-,TRBJ2-3,TRBV9,TGTGCCAGCGGCCGCGGCGGGATGGTAGCAGATACGCAGTATTTT,CASGRGGMVADTQYF
-,-,TRBJ1-1,TRBV5-4,TGTGCCAGCAGCCCCGGGGGGGACACTGAAGCTTTCTTT,CASSPGGDTEAFF
TRBD1,once,TRBJ1-2,TRBV19,TGTGCCAGTAGTAAACCCGGGACAGGGAGTCTTAGGGGCTACACCTTC,CASSKPGTGSLRGYTF
-,-,TRBJ2-3,TRBV19,TGTGCCAGTACCCCAGGGGCCCTAGCAGATACGCAGTATTTT,CASTPGALADTQYF
-,few,TRBJ1-2,TRBV24-1,TGTGCCACCAGTGATGGGGGTGGGCAGGGGAACTATGGCTACACCTTC,CATSDGGGQGNYGYTF
-,-,TRBJ1-2,TRBV4-3,TGCGCCAGCAGCCAAGATGGGCAGAACTATGGCTACACCTTC,CASSQDGQNYGYTF
-,-,TRBJ1-1,TRBV7-9,TGTGCCAGCAGTGGGGTCGGGGGGTTGGACACTGAAGCTTTCTTT,CASSGVGGLDTEAFF
TRBD1,-,TRBJ1-1,TRBV4-1,TGCGCCAGCAGCCAAGAAGGGGGCGGGACGGAAGCTTTCTTT,CASSQEGGGTEAFF
-,once,TRBJ2-5,TRBV24-1,TGTGCCACCAGTGATGGGCCCCGAGAGACCCAGTACTTC,CATSDGPRETQYF
TRBD2,-,TRBJ2-5,TRBV19,TGTGCCAGTAGTGTGGGGACTAGCGGGGTACAAGAGACCCAGTACTTC,CASSVGTSGVQETQYF
TRBD1,-,TRBJ2-7,TRBV6-1,TGTGCCACCCAGGGACAGAACTCCTACGAGCAGTACTTC,CATQGQNSYEQYF
-,-,TRBJ2-1,TRBV7-9,TGTGCCAGCAGCTTATGGGGCGTGACGCAGGGTCAGTTCTTC,CASSLWGVTQGQFF
-,-,TRBJ1-4,TRBV14,TGTGCCAGCAGCCAAGGGCGGGATGCAACTAATGAAAAACTGTTTTTT,CASSQGRDATNEKLFF
-,-,TRBJ2-7,TRBV25-1,TGTGCCAGCAGTGTGCTAATCGGGGGCGAGCAGTACTTC,CASSVLIGGEQYF
-,-,TRBJ2-1,TRBV5-8,TGTGCCAGCAGCCCCATGGGACACCTCCAAAGTGGTGAGCAGTTCTTC,CASSPMGHLQSGEQFF
-,once,TRBJ1-4,TRBV18,TGTGCCAGCTCACCATGGACAGACTCCAATGAAAAACTGTTTTTT,CASSPWTDSNEKLFF
-,-,TRBJ2-1,TRBV11-3,TGTGCCAGCAGCCATGGGCCGCTGGGCAGAGAAACTTACAATGAGCAGTTCTTC,CASSHGPLGRETYNEQFF
-,-,TRBJ2-6,TRBV7-6,TGTGCCAGCAGCTTAGGGGCCCCCGGGGGTGGGGCCAACGTCCTGACTTTC,CASSLGAPGGGANVLTF
TRBD1,-,TRBJ1-5,TRBV12-3/TRBV12-4,TGTGCCAGCCGCCCAACAGGGGGTCAGCCCCAGCATTTT,CASRPTGGQPQHF
TRBD2,-,TRBJ2-7,TRBV19,TGTGCCAGCCAGATACTAGCGGGACCCTACGAGCAGTACTTC,CASQILAGPYEQYF